In its sample, the clone carrying this TCR beta chain was seen a few times. The antigen remains unidentified. V lost 3 bases, J lost 4 bases, and 10 bases lay in between. In germline, CDR1 is SGHTA, CDR2 FQGNSA. The CDR3 has 14 residues. The sample originates from a study of beta chain features in type 1 diabetes. Whole-study results and caveats: A PCR bias possibly favoring shorter templates would apply equally to patients and controls. Shortening of TCRB CDR3s, moderate but significant, appeared in all four CD4+ subsets of Type 1 diabetes patients.

As every portion of the isolated RNA was reverse transcribed, the sequencing read expressed TCRB transcripts. Reads from naive, central memory and regulatory T cell samples averaged about 3.8 million. Generated by immunoSEQ multiplex PCR, the TCRdb table keeps only in-frame clones and is missing some. The sample contains nearly 350,000 clones, approximately 9.7% of which appear only once. This chain links TRBV7-2 with TRBJ2-1, with D perhaps TRBD1 (6 bases). The TCR was taken from a man aged 25-45 years with type 1 diabetes. The material sequenced was central memory CD4+ T cells from blood. As DNA, the CDR3 is TGTGCCAGCAGCTTTTCAGGGGCGTACAATGAGCAGTTCTTC. Amino acid sequence: CASSFSGAYNEQFF.